Described below is a single T cell receptor beta chain sequence and its context. These data come from a study of blood T cell repertoires in COVID-19. Data came from immunoSEQ multiplex PCR; TCRdb stores just in-frame clones and leaves some out. The sample has 100,000 or so clones, about 86% seen once; the top ten hold less than 3.5%. The V end was cut by 0 bases, the J end by 4 bases, with 9 bases between. Germline CDR1 SEHNR, CDR2 FQNEAQ (reference sequence). The CDR3 runs to 14 residues. V usage is TRBV7-9 and J usage is TRBJ1-2; D perhaps matches TRBD1 (6 bases). Sequences were obtained from PBMCs or T cells enriched from blood (not recorded which). This TCR came from a woman between 50 and 59 years old who had recovered from COVID-19. The CDR3 here is CASSLAGQSYGYTF. The CDR3 bases are TGTGCCAGCAGCTTAGCGGGACAATCCTATGGCTACACCTTC. Looking up the rest from reference TRBV7-9 and TRBJ1-2 gives the full variable domain: DTGVSQNPRHKITKRGQNVTFRCDPISEHNRLYWYRQTLGQGPEFLTYFQNEAQLEKSRLLSDRFSAERPKGSFSTLEIQRTEQGDSAMYLCASSLAGQSYGYTFGSGTRLTVV.